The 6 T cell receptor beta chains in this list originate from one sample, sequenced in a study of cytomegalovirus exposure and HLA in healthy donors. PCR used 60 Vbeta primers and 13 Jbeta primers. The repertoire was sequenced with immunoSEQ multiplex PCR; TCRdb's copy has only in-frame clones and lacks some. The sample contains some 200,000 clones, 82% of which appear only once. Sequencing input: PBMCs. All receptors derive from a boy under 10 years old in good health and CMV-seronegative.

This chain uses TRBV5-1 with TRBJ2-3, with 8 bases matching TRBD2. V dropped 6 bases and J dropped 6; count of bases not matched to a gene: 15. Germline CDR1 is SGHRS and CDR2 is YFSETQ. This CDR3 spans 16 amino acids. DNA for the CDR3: TGCGCCAGCACACGGGCGGGGGGCCCCGGCGGGGATACGCAGTATTTT. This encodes CASTRAGGPGGDTQYF.

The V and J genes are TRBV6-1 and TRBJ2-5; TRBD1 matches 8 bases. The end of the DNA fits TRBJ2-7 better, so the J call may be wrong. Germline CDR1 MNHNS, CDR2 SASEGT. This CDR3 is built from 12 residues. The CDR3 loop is CASTAGGHEQYF. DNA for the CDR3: TGTGCCAGCACGGCAGGGGGCCACGAGCAGTACTTC.

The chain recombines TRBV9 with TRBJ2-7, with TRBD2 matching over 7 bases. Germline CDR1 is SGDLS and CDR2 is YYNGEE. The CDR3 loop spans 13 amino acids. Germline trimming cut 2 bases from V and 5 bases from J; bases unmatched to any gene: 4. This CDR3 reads CASSVGGGDEQYF. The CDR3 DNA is TGTGCCAGCAGCGTTGGCGGGGGTGACGAGCAGTACTTC.

The CDR3 DNA sequence: TGTGCCAGCAGCCCGCAGACGGGGACTAACACTGAAGCTTTCTTT. Encoded protein: CASSPQTGTNTEAFF. The V gene is TRBV9, the J gene TRBJ1-1; TRBD1 is a possible D gene (5 bases). CDR3 length equals 15 residues. Germline values: CDR1 SGDLS, CDR2 YYNGEE. Trimming took 4 bases from V and 2 from J, leaving 15 bases between them.

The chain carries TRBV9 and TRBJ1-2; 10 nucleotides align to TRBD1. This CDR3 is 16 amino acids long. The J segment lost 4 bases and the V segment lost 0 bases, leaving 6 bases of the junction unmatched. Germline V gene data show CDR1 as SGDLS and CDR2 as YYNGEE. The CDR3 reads CASSVALDRGSYGYTF. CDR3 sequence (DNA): TGTGCCAGCAGCGTAGCGTTGGACAGGGGGTCCTATGGCTACACCTTC.

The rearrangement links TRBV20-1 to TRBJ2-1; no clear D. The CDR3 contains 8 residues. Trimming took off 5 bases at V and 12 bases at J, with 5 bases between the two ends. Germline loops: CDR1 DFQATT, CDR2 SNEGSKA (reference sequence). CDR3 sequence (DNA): TGCAGTGCTGGGCTGCAGTTCTTC. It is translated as CSAGLQFF.